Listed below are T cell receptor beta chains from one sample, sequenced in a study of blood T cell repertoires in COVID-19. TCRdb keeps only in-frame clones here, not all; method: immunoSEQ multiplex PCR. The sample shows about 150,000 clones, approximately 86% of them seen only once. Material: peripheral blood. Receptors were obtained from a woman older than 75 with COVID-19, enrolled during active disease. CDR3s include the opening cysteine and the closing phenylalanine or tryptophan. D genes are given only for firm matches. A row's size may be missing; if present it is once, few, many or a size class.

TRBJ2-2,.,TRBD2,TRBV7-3,CASSPQAGGPRTGELFF,TGTGCCAGCAGCCCACAAGCGGGAGGGCCGAGGACCGGGGAGCTGTTTTTT
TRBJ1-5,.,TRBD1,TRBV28,CASSLGQVNQPQHF,TGTGCCAGCAGTTTAGGACAGGTCAATCAGCCCCAGCATTTT
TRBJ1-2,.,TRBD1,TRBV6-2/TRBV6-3,CASSRRQGVGGYTF,TGTGCCAGCAGTCGAAGACAGGGGGTTGGTGGCTACACCTTC
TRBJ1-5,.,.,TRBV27,CASGWPQHF,TGTGCCAGCGGCTGGCCCCAGCATTTT
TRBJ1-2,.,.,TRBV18,CASSQQALPNYGYTF,TGTGCCAGCTCACAACAGGCCCTCCCTAACTATGGCTACACCTTC
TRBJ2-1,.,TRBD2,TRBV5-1,CASSLAAGGHGNEQFF,TGCGCCAGCAGCTTGGCAGCGGGAGGGCATGGCAATGAGCAGTTCTTC
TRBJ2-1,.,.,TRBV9,CASSVDPRNYNEQFF,TGTGCCAGCAGCGTAGACCCGAGGAACTACAATGAGCAGTTCTTC
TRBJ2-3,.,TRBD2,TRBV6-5,CASSYETGTGGDTQYF,TGTGCCAGCAGTTACGAAACGGGGACGGGAGGAGATACGCAGTATTTT
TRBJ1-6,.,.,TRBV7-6,CASSLSTASGSPLHF,TGTGCCAGCAGCTTAAGTACAGCTTCAGGTTCACCCCTCCACTTT
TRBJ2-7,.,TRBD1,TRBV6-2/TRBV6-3,CASSITPGTGIGEQYF,TGTGCCAGCAGTATTACACCCGGGACAGGGATCGGGGAGCAGTACTTC
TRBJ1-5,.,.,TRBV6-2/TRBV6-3,CASSYNGGSQPQHF,TGTGCCAGCAGTTACAACGGGGGAAGCCAGCCCCAGCATTTT
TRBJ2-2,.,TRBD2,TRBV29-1,CSVALAGQTGELFF,TGCAGCGTTGCGCTAGCGGGGCAAACCGGGGAGCTGTTTTTT
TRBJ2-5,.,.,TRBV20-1,CSARGEETQYF,TGCAGTGCACGCGGAGAAGAGACCCAGTACTTC
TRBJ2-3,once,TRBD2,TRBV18,CASSGLAGITDTQYF,TGTGCCAGCTCAGGGCTAGCGGGAATCACAGATACGCAGTATTTT
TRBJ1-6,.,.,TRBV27,CASSPPRKNSPLHF,TGTGCCAGCAGCCCTCCCAGGAAGAATTCACCCCTCCACTTT
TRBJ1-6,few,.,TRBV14,CASSQDLGGTSPLHF,TGTGCCAGCAGCCAAGATTTGGGGGGTACTTCACCCCTCCACTTT
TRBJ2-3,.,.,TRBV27,CASSSHFTSRVRYTQYF,TGTGCCAGCAGCTCCCACTTCACTAGTAGGGTTCGTTATACGCAGTATTTT
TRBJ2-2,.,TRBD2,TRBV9,CASRATGGESGELFF,TGTGCCAGCCGAGCTACGGGAGGGGAATCCGGGGAGCTGTTTTTT
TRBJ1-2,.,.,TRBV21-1,CASSNSTCGYGYTF,TGTGCCAGCAGCAATTCTACCTGCGGCTATGGCTACACCTTC
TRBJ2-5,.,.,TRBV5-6,CASSLGGQETQYF,TGTGCCAGCAGCCTGGGGGGGCAGGAGACCCAGTACTTC
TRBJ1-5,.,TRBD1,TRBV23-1,CASTSDRSGDQPQHF,TGCGCCAGCACCTCGGACAGGTCGGGGGATCAGCCCCAGCATTTT
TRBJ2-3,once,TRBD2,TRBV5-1,CASSLLVSGRGTDTQYF,TGCGCCAGCAGCTTGTTGGTTAGCGGGAGGGGGACAGATACGCAGTATTTT
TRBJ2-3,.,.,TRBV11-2,CASSLEGAADTQYF,TGTGCCAGCAGCTTAGAGGGGGCAGCTGATACGCAGTATTTT
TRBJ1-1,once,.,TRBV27,CASSFQGDTEAFF,TGTGCCAGCAGTTTCCAGGGCGACACTGAAGCTTTCTTT
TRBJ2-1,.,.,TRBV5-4,CASSLQGGSDEQFF,TGTGCCAGCAGCTTACAGGGAGGGTCGGATGAGCAGTTCTTC
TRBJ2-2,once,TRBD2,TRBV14,CASSQDRGAGAGSFLAGELFF,TGTGCCAGCAGCCAAGATAGGGGAGCGGGAGCCGGCAGTTTTTTGGCCGGGGAGCTGTTTTTT
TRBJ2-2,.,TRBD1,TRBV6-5,CASSFLGQITPGELFF,TGTGCCAGCAGTTTTTTGGGACAGATTACACCCGGGGAGCTGTTTTTT
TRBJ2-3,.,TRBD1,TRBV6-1,CASSESRGRDTQYF,TGTGCCAGCAGTGAGAGCAGGGGGCGGGATACGCAGTATTTT
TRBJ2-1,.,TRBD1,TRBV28,CASSLMGQYNEQFF,TGTGCCAGCAGTTTAATGGGACAGTACAATGAGCAGTTCTTC
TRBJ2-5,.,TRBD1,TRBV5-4,CASSAGQGRETQYF,TGTGCCAGCAGCGCAGGACAGGGCCGAGAGACCCAGTACTTC
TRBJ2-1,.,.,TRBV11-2,CASSLGQEQFF,TGTGCCAGCAGCTTAGGACAGGAGCAGTTCTTC
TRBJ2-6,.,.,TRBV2,CASSIQAISGANVLTF,TGTGCCAGCAGTATCCAGGCAATCTCTGGGGCCAACGTCCTGACTTTC
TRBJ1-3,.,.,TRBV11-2,CASSPGWAGNTIYF,TGTGCCAGCAGCCCGGGGTGGGCCGGAAACACCATATATTTT